This T cell receptor (beta chain) was identified in a study of human T cells and chemical hapten exposure. Study-wide background: Sensitization was performed using 2% DPC on a roughly 2 cm by roughly 2 cm upper inner arm skin site. The study traced per-sample TCR yield variation mainly to small differences in pooled library volumes.

This clonotype was detected many times. Time point noted: patch test 1, 2 weeks after DPC sensitization. Sample treatment: therapeutic diphenylcyclopropenone sensitization with weekly scalp DPC. Prior to each patch test being applied, blood was drawn. One entry per CDR3 protein, called by TCRdb with MiXCR from the RACE reads. The sample lists roughly 120,000 distinct CDR3 sequences, 12% occurring once. CDR3 size: 15 residues. The V segment lost 6 bases and the J segment 1 base; nucleotides outside the gene matches: 5. The germline gives CDR1 MNHEY, CDR2 SVGAGI. The sequence was collected from a woman aged 45-59 years with alopecia areata. Some clones in this sample may be carry-over from other donors' samples. Sequenced material: whole blood, taken in connection with sensitization to the hapten diphenylcyclopropenone (DPC). The rearrangement links TRBV6-5 to TRBJ2-7, with TRBD1 identical over 11 bases. Here the CDR3 reads CASRSGTGGSYEQYF. In DNA, the CDR3 is TGTGCCAGCAGATCCGGGACAGGGGGTTCCTACGAGCAGTACTTC.